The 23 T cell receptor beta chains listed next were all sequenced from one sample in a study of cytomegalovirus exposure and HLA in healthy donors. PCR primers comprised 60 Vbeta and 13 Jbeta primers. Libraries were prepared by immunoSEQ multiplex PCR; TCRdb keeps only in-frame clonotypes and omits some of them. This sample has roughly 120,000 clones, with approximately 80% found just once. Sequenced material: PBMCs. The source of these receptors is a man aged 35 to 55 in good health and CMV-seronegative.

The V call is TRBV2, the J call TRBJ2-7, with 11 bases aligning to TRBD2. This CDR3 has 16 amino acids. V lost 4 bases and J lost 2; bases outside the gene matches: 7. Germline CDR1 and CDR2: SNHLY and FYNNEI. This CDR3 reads CASSAPGTSGTYEQYF. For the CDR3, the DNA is TGTGCCAGCAGTGCACCCGGGACTAGCGGAACCTACGAGCAGTACTTC. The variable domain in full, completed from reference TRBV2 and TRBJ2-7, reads EPEVTQTPSHQVTQMGQEVILRCVPISNHLYFYWYRQILGQKVEFLVSFYNNEISEKSEIFDDQFSVERPDGSNFTLKIRSTKLEDSAMYFCASSAPGTSGTYEQYFGPGTRLTVT.

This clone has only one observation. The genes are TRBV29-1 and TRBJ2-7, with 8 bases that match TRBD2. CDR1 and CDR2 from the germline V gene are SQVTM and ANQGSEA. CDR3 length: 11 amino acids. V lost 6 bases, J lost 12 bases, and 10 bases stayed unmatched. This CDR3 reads CSVTEGSGRYF. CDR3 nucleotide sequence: TGCAGCGTAACCGAGGGCAGCGGGAGGTACTTC.

This CDR3 reads CAIGGGSTDTQYF. CDR3 sequence (DNA): TGTGCCATCGGAGGCGGGAGCACAGATACGCAGTATTTT. The chain combines TRBV10-3 with TRBJ2-3; possible D gene TRBD2, 5 bases. Trimming cost V 8 bases and J 0 bases, with 9 bases left between them. This CDR3 contains 13 residues. Germline CDR1 ENHRY, CDR2 SYGVKD.

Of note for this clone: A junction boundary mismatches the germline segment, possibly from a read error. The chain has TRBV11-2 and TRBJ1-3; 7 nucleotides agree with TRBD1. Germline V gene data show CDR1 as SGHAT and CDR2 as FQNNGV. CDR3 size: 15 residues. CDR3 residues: CASSFVGTAGSTIYF. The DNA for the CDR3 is TGTGCCAGCAGCTTCGTGGGGACAGCTGGAAGCACCATATATTTT.

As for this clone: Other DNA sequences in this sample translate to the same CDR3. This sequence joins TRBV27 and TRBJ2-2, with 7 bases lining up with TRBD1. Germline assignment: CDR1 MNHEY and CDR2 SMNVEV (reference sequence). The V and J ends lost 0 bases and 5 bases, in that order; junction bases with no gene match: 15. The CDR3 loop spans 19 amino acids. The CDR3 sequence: CASSLSADGTVRLTGELFF. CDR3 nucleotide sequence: TGTGCCAGCAGTTTATCTGCGGATGGGACAGTTCGGCTAACCGGGGAGCTGTTTTTT.

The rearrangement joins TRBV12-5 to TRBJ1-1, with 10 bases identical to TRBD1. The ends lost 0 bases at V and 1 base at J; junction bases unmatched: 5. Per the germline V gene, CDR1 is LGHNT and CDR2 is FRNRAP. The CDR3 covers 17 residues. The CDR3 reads CASGLVGQGVRNTEAFF. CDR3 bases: TGTGCTAGTGGTTTGGTCGGACAGGGGGTCCGGAACACTGAAGCTTTCTTT.

This CDR3 is CAWDTAHGNTIYF. The CDR3 DNA sequence: TGTGCCTGGGACACAGCCCATGGAAACACCATATATTTT. V usage is TRBV30 and J usage is TRBJ1-3; D uncertain. From germline, CDR1 is GTSNPN and CDR2 SVGIG (reference sequence). This CDR3 has 13 residues. Trimming removed 5 bases from V and 3 bases from J, with 11 bases in between.

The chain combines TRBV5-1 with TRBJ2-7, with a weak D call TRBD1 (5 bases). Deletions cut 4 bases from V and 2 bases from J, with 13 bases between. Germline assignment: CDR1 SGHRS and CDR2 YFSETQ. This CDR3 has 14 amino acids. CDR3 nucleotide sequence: TGCGCCAGCAGCCCCCGGGCAGGGACCTACGAGCAGTACTTC. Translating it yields CASSPRAGTYEQYF.

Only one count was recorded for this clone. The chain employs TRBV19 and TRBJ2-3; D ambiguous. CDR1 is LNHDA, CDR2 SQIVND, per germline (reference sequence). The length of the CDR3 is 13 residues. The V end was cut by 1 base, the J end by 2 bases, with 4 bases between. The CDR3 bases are TGTGCCAGTAGTATAGTTATCACAGATACGCAGTATTTT. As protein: CASSIVITDTQYF.

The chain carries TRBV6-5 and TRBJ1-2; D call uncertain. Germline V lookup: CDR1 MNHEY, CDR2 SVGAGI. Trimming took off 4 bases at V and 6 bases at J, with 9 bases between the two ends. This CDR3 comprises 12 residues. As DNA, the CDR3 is TGTGCCAGCAGTTCCCCAGGCAATGGCTACACCTTC. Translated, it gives CASSSPGNGYTF.

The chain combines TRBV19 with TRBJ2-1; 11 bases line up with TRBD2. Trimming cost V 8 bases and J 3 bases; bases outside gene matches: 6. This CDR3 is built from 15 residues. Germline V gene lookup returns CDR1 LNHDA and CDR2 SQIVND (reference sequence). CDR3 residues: CASALTSGNYNEQFF. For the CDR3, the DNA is TGTGCCAGTGCTCTGACTAGCGGGAACTACAATGAGCAGTTCTTC.

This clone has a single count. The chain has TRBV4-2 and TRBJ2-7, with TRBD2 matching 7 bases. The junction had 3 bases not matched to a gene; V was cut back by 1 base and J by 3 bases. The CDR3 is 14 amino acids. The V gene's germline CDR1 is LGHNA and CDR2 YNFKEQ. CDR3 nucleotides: TGTGCCAGCAGCCAAGCGCCTAGCGGCTACGAGCAGTACTTC. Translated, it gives CASSQAPSGYEQYF.

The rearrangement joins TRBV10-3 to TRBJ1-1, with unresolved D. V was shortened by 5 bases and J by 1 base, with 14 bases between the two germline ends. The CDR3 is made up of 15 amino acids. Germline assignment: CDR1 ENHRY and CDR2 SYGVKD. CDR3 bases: TGTGCCATCAGTTCCCCCCTGACAAGGAACACTGAAGCTTTCTTT. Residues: CAISSPLTRNTEAFF.

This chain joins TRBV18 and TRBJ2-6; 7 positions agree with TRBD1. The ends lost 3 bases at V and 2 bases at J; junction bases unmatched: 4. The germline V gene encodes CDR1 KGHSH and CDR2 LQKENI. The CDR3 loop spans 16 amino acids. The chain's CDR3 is CASSPTGDTGANVLTF. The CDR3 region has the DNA TGTGCCAGCTCACCTACAGGGGACACTGGGGCCAACGTCCTGACTTTC.

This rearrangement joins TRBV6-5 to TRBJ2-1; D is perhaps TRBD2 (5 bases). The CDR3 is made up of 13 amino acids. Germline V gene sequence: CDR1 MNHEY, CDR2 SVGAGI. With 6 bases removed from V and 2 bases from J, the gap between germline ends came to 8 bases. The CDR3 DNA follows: TGTGCCAGCAGACAGAGGGCCTACAATGAGCAGTTCTTC. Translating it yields CASRQRAYNEQFF.

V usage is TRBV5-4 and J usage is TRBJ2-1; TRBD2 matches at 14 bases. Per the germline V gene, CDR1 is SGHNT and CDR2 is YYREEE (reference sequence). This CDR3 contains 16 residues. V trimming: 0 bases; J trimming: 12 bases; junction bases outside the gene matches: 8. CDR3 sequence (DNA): TGTGCCAGCAGCTTGGGGGGACTAGCGGGAGCTTTACCGCAGTTCTTC. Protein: CASSLGGLAGALPQFF.

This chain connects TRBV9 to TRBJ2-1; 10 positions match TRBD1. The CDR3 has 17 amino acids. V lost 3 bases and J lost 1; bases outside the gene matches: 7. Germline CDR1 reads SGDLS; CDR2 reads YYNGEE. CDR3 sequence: CASSDTGTGVSYNEQFF. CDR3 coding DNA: TGTGCCAGCAGCGACACCGGGACAGGGGTGTCCTACAATGAGCAGTTCTTC. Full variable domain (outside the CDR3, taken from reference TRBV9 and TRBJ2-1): DSGVTQTPKHLITATGQRVTLRCSPRSGDLSVYWYQQSLDQGLQFLIQYYNGEERAKGNILERFSAQQFPDLHSELNLSSLELGDSALYFCASSDTGTGVSYNEQFFGPGTRLTVL.

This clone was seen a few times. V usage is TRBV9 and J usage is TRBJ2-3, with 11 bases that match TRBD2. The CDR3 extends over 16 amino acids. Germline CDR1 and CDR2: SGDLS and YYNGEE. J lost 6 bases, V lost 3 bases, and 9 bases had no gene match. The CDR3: CASSAPGLAVTDTQYF. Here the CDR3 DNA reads TGTGCCAGCAGCGCACCGGGACTAGCGGTGACGGATACGCAGTATTTT.

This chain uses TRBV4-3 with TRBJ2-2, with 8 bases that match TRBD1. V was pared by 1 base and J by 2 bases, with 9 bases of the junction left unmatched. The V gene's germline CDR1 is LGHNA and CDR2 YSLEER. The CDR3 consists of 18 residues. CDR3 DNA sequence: TGCGCCAGCAGCCAAGGGGCCCAGGGGGCTTCTAACACCGGGGAGCTGTTTTTT. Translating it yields CASSQGAQGASNTGELFF.

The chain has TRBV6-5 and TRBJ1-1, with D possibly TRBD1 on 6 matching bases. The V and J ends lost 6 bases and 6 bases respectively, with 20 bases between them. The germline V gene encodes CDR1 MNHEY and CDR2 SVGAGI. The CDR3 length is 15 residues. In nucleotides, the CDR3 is TGTGCCAGCAGGCGCAGTGGGGGGGCGGAAGCTGAAGCTTTCTTT. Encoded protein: CASRRSGGAEAEAFF.

The CDR3 region is CASSIGSTYEQYF. For the CDR3, the DNA is TGTGCCAGCAGCATCGGGTCTACCTACGAGCAGTACTTC. The chain employs TRBV5-5 and TRBJ2-7; D unresolved. This CDR3 spans 13 amino acids. Germline assignment: CDR1 SGHKS and CDR2 YYEKEE (reference sequence). Between the trimmed V and J ends, which lost 4 bases and 2 bases, there was a span of 10 bases. The variable domain in full, with the rest retrieved from reference TRBV5-5 and TRBJ2-7, is DAGVTQSPTHLIKTRGQQVTLRCSPISGHKSVSWYQQVLGQGPQFIFQYYEKEERGRGNFPDRFSARQFPNYSSELNVNALLLGDSALYLCASSIGSTYEQYFGPGTRLTVT.

The DNA of the CDR3 is TGTGCCAGCAGCTCGCAGCGGAGCTCCTACGAGCAGTACTTC. This codes for CASSSQRSSYEQYF. V and J are TRBV9 and TRBJ2-7, with D tentatively TRBD2 (5 bases). The V gene lost 4 bases and the J gene lost 0 bases, with 11 bases spanning the gap. CDR1 and CDR2 (germline): SGDLS, YYNGEE. CDR3 size: 14 residues.

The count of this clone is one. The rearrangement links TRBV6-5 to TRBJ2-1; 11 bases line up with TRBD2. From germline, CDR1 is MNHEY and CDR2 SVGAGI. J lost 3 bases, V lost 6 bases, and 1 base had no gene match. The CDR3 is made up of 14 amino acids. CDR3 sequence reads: CASRLAGDYNEQFF. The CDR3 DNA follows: TGTGCCAGCAGACTAGCGGGAGACTACAATGAGCAGTTCTTC.